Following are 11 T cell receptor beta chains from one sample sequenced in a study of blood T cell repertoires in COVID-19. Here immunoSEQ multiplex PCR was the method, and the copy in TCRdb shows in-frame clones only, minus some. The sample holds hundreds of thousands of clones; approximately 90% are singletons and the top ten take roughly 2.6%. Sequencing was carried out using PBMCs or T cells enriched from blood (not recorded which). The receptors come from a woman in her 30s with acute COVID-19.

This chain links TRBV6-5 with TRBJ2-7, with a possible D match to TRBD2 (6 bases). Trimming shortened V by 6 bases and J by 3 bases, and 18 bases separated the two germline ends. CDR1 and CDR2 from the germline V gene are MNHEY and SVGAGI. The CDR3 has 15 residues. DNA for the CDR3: TGTGCCAGCAGCAAGGGACTCCCAAATTACTACGAGCAGTACTTC. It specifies CASSKGLPNYYEQYF.

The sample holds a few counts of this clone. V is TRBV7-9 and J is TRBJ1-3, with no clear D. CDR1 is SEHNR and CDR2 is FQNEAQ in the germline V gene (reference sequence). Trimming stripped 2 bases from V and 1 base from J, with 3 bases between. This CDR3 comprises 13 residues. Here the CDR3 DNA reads TGTGCCAGCAGCTTATATTCTGGAAACACCATATATTTT. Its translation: CASSLYSGNTIYF.

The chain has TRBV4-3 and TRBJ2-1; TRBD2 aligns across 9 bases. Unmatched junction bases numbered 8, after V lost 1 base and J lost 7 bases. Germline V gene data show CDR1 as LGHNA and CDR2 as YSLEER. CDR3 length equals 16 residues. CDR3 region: CASSQGALAGYNEQFF. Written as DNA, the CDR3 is TGCGCCAGCAGCCAAGGAGCGCTAGCGGGGTATAATGAGCAGTTCTTC.

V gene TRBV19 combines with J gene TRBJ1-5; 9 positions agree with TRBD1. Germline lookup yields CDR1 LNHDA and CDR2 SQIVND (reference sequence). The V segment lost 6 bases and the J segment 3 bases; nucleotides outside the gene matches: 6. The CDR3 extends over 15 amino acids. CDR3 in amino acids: CASSGTGTLNQPQHF. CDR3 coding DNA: TGTGCCAGTAGCGGGACAGGGACCCTCAATCAGCCCCAGCATTTT.

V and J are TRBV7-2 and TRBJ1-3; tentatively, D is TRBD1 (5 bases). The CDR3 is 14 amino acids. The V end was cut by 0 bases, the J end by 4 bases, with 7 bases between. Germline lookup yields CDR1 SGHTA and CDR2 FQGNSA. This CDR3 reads CASSLARVGNTIYF. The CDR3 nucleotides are TGTGCCAGCAGCTTAGCCAGGGTGGGAAACACCATATATTTT.

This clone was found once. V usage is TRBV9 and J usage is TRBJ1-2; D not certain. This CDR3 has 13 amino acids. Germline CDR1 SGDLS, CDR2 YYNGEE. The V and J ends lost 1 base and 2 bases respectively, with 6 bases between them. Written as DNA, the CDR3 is TGTGCCAGCAGCGTACTATCCAACTATGGCTACACCTTC. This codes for CASSVLSNYGYTF.

CDR3 loop: CASITPGQGETQYF. In DNA form, the CDR3 reads TGCGCCAGCATCACTCCGGGACAGGGGGAGACCCAGTACTTC. The chain is built from TRBV4-3 and TRBJ2-5; 10 bases are shared with TRBD1. The CDR3 totals 14 residues. V was pared by 7 bases and J by 5 bases, with 7 bases of the junction left unmatched. Germline CDR1 reads LGHNA; CDR2 reads YSLEER.

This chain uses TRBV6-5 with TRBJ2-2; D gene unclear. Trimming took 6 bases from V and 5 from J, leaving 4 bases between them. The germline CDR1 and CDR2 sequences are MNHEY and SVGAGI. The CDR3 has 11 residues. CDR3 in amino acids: CASSKTGELFF. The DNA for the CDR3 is TGTGCCAGCAGCAAAACCGGGGAGCTGTTTTTT.

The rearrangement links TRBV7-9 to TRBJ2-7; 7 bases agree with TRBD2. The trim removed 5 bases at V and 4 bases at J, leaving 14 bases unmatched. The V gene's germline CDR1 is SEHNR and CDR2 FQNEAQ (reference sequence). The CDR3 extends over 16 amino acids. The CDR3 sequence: CASSLPRAGDPYEQYF. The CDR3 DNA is TGTGCCAGCAGCCTCCCAAGGGCGGGAGACCCATACGAGCAGTACTTC.

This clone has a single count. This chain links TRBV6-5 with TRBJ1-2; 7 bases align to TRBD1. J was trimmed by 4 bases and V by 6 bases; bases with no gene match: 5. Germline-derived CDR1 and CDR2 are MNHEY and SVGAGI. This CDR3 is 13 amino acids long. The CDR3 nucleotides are TGTGCCAGCAGACAGGGGAGTAGCTATGGCTACACCTTC. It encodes CASRQGSSYGYTF.

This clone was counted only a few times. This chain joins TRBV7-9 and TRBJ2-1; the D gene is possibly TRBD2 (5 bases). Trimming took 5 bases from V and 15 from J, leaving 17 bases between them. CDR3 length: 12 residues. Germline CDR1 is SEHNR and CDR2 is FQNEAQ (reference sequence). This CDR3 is CASSAADQLVFF. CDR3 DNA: TGTGCCAGCAGCGCAGCGGATCAATTAGTGTTCTTC.